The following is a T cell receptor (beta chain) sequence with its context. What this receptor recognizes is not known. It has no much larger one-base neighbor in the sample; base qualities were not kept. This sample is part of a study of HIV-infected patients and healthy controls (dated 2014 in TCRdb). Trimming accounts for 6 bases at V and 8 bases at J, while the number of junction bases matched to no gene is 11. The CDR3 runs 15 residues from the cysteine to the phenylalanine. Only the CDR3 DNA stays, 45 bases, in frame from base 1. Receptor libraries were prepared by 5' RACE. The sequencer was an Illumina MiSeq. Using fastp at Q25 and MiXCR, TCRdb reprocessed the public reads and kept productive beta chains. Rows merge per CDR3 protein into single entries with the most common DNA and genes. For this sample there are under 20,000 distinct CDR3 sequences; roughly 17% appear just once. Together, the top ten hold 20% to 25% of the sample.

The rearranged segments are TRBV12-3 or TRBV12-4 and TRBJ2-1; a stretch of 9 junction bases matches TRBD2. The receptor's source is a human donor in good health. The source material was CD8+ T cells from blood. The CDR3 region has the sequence CASSPGGSGGYEQFF. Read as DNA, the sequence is TGTGCCAGCAGCCCCGGGGGCAGCGGGGGGTATGAGCAGTTCTTC.